These 15 T cell receptor beta chains were all obtained from the same sample, sequenced in a study of graft-versus-host responses after intestinal transplantation (dated by TCRdb to the early 2020s). Library creation used the immunoSEQ multiplex PCR assay. Entries here come from immuneACCESS through TCRdb and include only in-frame sequences with V and J called. Some clones fail to appear in such tables; in the studies checked, an unresolved V gene covers under half of the shortfall, and the cause of the remainder is unknown. The sample table shows around 45,000 clones, and around 96% are seen once. About 1.4% of the sample is held by the ten biggest clonotypes. Sequencing used PBMCs, obtained roughly 51 weeks after intestinal transplant. These receptors were collected from a human patient who received an intestinal transplant, so some T cells may come from the graft donor.

The J gene is TRBJ1-5, the V gene TRBV5-4; maybe TRBD1 (6 bases). The CDR3 is 17 residues long. Trimming left V 0 bases short and J 9 bases short, with 22 bases between. The germline gives CDR1 SGHNT, CDR2 YYREEE (reference sequence). CDR3 nucleotides: TGTGCCAGCAGCTTGGACCCTAGGGGGGGATCTTGGGGGCCCCAGCATTTT. The encoded protein is CASSLDPRGGSWGPQHF.

The chain carries TRBV9 and TRBJ1-1; tentatively, D is TRBD1 (6 bases). The ends were cut back, 5 bases at V and 3 bases at J, with 14 bases in the middle. Germline CDR1 and CDR2: SGDLS and YYNGEE. The CDR3 has 14 amino acids. The CDR3 sequence: CASSPEPGDTEAFF. In DNA form, the CDR3 reads TGTGCCAGCAGTCCCGAACCAGGGGACACTGAAGCTTTCTTT. The full variable domain, rest sourced from reference TRBV9 and TRBJ1-1, is DSGVTQTPKHLITATGQRVTLRCSPRSGDLSVYWYQQSLDQGLQFLIQYYNGEERAKGNILERFSAQQFPDLHSELNLSSLELGDSALYFCASSPEPGDTEAFFGQGTRLTVV.

The rearrangement uses TRBV5-6 and TRBJ2-7, with a possible D match to TRBD2 (6 bases). Per germline, CDR1 SGHDT and CDR2 YYEEEE. V was cut by 4 bases and J by 3 bases, with 17 bases left in between. The CDR3 loop spans 15 amino acids. Here the CDR3 DNA reads TGTGCCAGCAGCCTGGGGGACTTCCCCCGCTACGAGCAGTACTTC. This translates into CASSLGDFPRYEQYF.

The chain recombines TRBV29-1 with TRBJ2-7, with TRBD2 matching over 8 bases. The CDR3 loop spans 16 amino acids. Germline V gene lookup returns CDR1 SQVTM and CDR2 ANQGSEA. Trimming at V came to 1 base and at J to 7 bases, leaving 15 bases not matched to a gene. CDR3 residues: CSVEGGSGSPMGEQYF. CDR3 nucleotide sequence: TGCAGCGTTGAAGGGGGGAGCGGGAGCCCAATGGGGGAGCAGTACTTC.

The J gene is TRBJ2-3, the V gene TRBV2, with 7 bases aligning to TRBD2. The germline CDR1 and CDR2 sequences are SNHLY and FYNNEI. Unmatched junction bases numbered 10, after V lost 4 bases and J lost 6 bases. CDR3 size: 15 residues. The CDR3 DNA reads as TGTGCCAGCAGTGTGTCCGGGGAGGGGTGGGATACGCAGTATTTT. Translated, it gives CASSVSGEGWDTQYF.

The rearrangement joins TRBV6-5 to TRBJ1-5; tentatively, D is TRBD1 (5 bases). The germline V and J ends were trimmed by 6 bases and 5 bases, with 17 bases remaining between them. The V gene's germline CDR1 is MNHEY and CDR2 SVGAGI. This CDR3 is built from 15 residues. The CDR3 coding sequence is TGTGCCAGCAGACCTCCGGGGGGGGACCATCAGCCCCAGCATTTT. Protein sequence: CASRPPGGDHQPQHF.

The chain carries TRBV6-5 and TRBJ2-5; TRBD2 agrees at 7 bases. In germline, CDR1 is MNHEY, CDR2 SVGAGI. Losses at the gene ends were 2 bases for V and 5 bases for J; bases not matched to a gene: 5. The CDR3 runs to 14 residues. Written as DNA, the CDR3 is TGTGCCAGCAGTTACCCCGGGGGAGGGGAGACCCAGTACTTC. Translating gives CASSYPGGGETQYF.

This rearrangement joins TRBV5-5 to TRBJ2-3, with 7 bases fitting TRBD2. The CDR3 is made up of 15 amino acids. Germline lookup yields CDR1 SGHKS and CDR2 YYEKEE (reference sequence). V trimming: 1 base; J trimming: 1 base; junction bases outside the gene matches: 3. As DNA, the CDR3 is TGTGCCAGCAGCTTGTATGGGGGGGGCACAGATACGCAGTATTTT. Translating gives CASSLYGGGTDTQYF.

V and J are TRBV6-1 and TRBJ1-4; unclear D gene. The CDR3 is 14 residues long. Germline V gene data show CDR1 as MNHNS and CDR2 as SASEGT. Trimming took 6 bases from V and 0 from J, leaving 8 bases between them. The CDR3 DNA reads as TGTGCCAGCAGAACCGGGCCAACTAATGAAAAACTGTTTTTT. The encoded protein is CASRTGPTNEKLFF.

This clone was detected once. This chain joins TRBV5-1 and TRBJ2-7; TRBD1 aligns across 9 bases. The V gene's germline CDR1 is SGHRS and CDR2 YFSETQ. This CDR3 region has 14 residues. With V trimmed by 5 bases and J by 2 bases, 5 bases remained unmatched. The CDR3 coding sequence is TGCGCCAGCAGGAGGGACAGGGATCCCTACGAGCAGTACTTC. This gives the protein CASRRDRDPYEQYF.

CDR3 DNA sequence: TGTGCCAGCAGTTACTCGAGCGGGGCTGGGGCTGAAGCTTTCTTT. This sequence encodes CASSYSSGAGAEAFF. V usage is TRBV6-5 and J usage is TRBJ1-1; D is perhaps TRBD1 (5 bases). V was shortened by 0 bases and J by 6 bases, with 14 bases between the two germline ends. This CDR3 spans 15 amino acids. CDR1 and CDR2 from the germline V gene are MNHEY and SVGAGI.

The CDR3 coding sequence is TGTGCCAGCAGCCGACCCCGGCAGGGGCAATGGCAGGAGCAGTACTTC. Residues: CASSRPRQGQWQEQYF. The chain employs TRBV11-2 and TRBJ2-7, with D tentatively TRBD1 (6 bases). Germline values: CDR1 SGHAT, CDR2 FQNNGV. The CDR3 contains 16 residues. V lost 5 bases and J 7 bases, leaving 24 bases between the germline ends.

This sequence joins TRBV27 and TRBJ1-6; D is possibly TRBD1 (5 bases). Germline V CDR1 and CDR2: MNHEY, SMNVEV (reference sequence). CDR3 length equals 15 residues. Trimming took off 2 bases at V and 9 bases at J, with 14 bases between the two ends. The CDR3, as DNA: TGTGCCAGCAGTTTAAGGGGACTCGTAGGTTCACCCCTCCACTTT. Its translation: CASSLRGLVGSPLHF.

J is TRBJ2-5 and V is TRBV6-5; 7 bases line up with TRBD1. The CDR3 extends over 13 amino acids. Germline values: CDR1 MNHEY, CDR2 SVGAGI. Trimming removed 6 bases from V and 2 bases from J; junction bases left unmatched: 3. The CDR3 sequence: CASSGTEQETQYF. The CDR3 DNA reads as TGTGCCAGCAGCGGGACAGAGCAAGAGACCCAGTACTTC.

As to this clone: Different DNA sequences within this sample yield the same CDR3. CDR3 sequence (DNA): TGTGCCAGCGGGAGAGGGGACAATGAGCAGTTCTTC. Amino acid sequence: CASGRGDNEQFF. The J gene is TRBJ2-1, the V gene TRBV6-5, with D perhaps being TRBD1 or TRBD2 (5 bases each). Germline CDR1 reads MNHEY; CDR2 reads SVGAGI. This CDR3 spans 12 amino acids. The V end lost 8 bases, the J end lost 5 bases, and 10 bases lay between the germline ends.